What follows are 2 T cell receptor beta chains derived from one specimen sequenced in a study of Ad26.COV2.S vaccination and SARS-CoV-2 variants. The sample's treatment: 19 received Ad26.COV2.S at low or high dose, single or two shots; 5 received placebo; per-sample allocation not given. Sampling was performed 63 days after the first vaccine or placebo injection. Only in-frame clones appear in the TCRdb table, and some are missing; sequencing was by immunoSEQ multiplex PCR. Of 510,000 or so clones in the sample, roughly 85% were seen once. The sample here was peripheral blood, taken in a trial of Ad26.COV2.S vaccine versus placebo. The origin of the receptors is a person between 18 and 65 years old who received the Ad26.COV2.S COVID-19 vaccine or a placebo.

The J gene is TRBJ1-5, the V gene TRBV19; possible D gene TRBD1, 6 bases. V was pared by 3 bases and J by 0 bases, with 9 bases between. There are 15 residues in the CDR3. Germline CDR1 reads LNHDA; CDR2 reads SQIVND (reference sequence). CDR3 sequence reads: CASSMGAHSNQPQHF. The DNA of the CDR3 is TGTGCCAGTAGTATGGGGGCGCATAGCAATCAGCCCCAGCATTTT.

This chain links TRBV11-2 with TRBJ2-1, with D possibly being TRBD2 (5 bases). The CDR3 totals 11 residues. Germline CDR1 and CDR2: SGHAT and FQNNGV. Trimming shortened V by 3 bases and J by 13 bases, and 10 bases separated the two germline ends. The CDR3 DNA is TGTGCCAGCAGCTTGGTCGGGGTTCAGTTCTTC. This sequence encodes CASSLVGVQFF. Drawing the rest from reference TRBV11-2 and TRBJ2-1, the complete variable domain is EAGVAQSPRYKIIEKRQSVAFWCNPISGHATLYWYQQILGQGPKLLIQFQNNGVVDDSQLPKDRFSAERLKGVDSTLKIQPAKLEDSAVYLCASSLVGVQFFGPGTRLTVL.